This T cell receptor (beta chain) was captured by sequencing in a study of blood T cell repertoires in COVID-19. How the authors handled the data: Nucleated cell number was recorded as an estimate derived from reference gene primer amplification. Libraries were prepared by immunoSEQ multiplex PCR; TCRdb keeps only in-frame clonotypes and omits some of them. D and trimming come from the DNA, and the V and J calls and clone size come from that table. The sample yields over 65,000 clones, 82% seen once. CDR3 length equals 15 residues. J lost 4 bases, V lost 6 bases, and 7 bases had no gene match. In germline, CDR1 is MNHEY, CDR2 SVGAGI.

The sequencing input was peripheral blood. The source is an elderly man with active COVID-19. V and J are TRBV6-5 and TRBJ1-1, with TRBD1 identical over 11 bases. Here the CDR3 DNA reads TGTGCCAGCAGAAAAGGACAGGGGGCGAGCACTGAAGCTTTCTTT. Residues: CASRKGQGASTEAFF.